Listed below are T cell receptor beta chains from one sample, sequenced in a study of CD4 T cells in relation to SARS-CoV-2 and coronaviruses. Which antigens these TCRs recognize remains unknown. Assay: immunoSEQ multiplex PCR; the TCRdb copy retains only in-frame clones and omits some. The sample holds 35,000 or so clones, approximately 80% seen once. Sequencing was done on a sample of memory CD4+ T cells from PBMCs, cultured in vitro. The source is an adult with COVID-19. Both conserved end residues are part of each CDR3. Each record gives: J gene, CDR3 length, V gene, D gene, clone size, CDR3 DNA, CDR3 protein. The D gene is left open where the match is weak. Size tells how often a clone was seen (once, few, many) or the class of an expanded clone, and some rows leave it out.

J: TRBJ2-7; length: 14; V: TRBV4-1; D: NA; size: NA; DNA: TGCGCCAGCAGCCAAGAAGAATCGGTCCCGGGACAGTACTTC; CDR3: CASSQEESVPGQYF
J: TRBJ2-5; length: 14; V: TRBV30; D: TRBD2; size: NA; DNA: TGTGCCTGGCGATTTTCGGGAGGGGGAGAGACCCAGTACTTC; CDR3: CAWRFSGGGETQYF
J: TRBJ2-1; length: 15; V: TRBV18; D: NA; size: few; DNA: TGTGCCAGCTCACCAATACAATCAAAGGTTTTGAGTCTGTTCTTC; CDR3: CASSPIQSKVLSLFF
J: TRBJ1-5; length: 15; V: TRBV2; D: NA; size: NA; DNA: TGTGCCAGCAGTGAGGAGGGGGATAGCAATCAGCCCCAGCATTTT; CDR3: CASSEEGDSNQPQHF
J: TRBJ2-7; length: 12; V: TRBV5-1; D: NA; size: NA; DNA: TGCGCCAGCAGCTTGGGGCTAGAGGAGCAGTACTTC; CDR3: CASSLGLEEQYF
J: TRBJ2-1; length: 15; V: TRBV19; D: TRBD2; size: NA; DNA: TGTGCCAGTAGTATACCGGGACTAGCGGGATTCCAGCAGTTCTTC; CDR3: CASSIPGLAGFQQFF
J: TRBJ1-1; length: 15; V: TRBV7-9; D: NA; size: NA; DNA: TGTGCCAGCAGGTCCCGGGGAGATAGGAACACTGAAGCTTTCTTT; CDR3: CASRSRGDRNTEAFF
J: TRBJ1-2; length: 13; V: TRBV11-2; D: TRBD1; size: once; DNA: TGTGCCAGCAGCCCCACGACAGGGAAAGGCTACACCTTC; CDR3: CASSPTTGKGYTF
J: TRBJ2-7; length: 13; V: TRBV2; D: TRBD2; size: few; DNA: TGTGCCAGCACCGGGACTACCCTCTACGAGCAGTACTTC; CDR3: CASTGTTLYEQYF
J: TRBJ1-2; length: 14; V: TRBV5-6; D: TRBD1; size: once; DNA: TGTGCCAGCAGACTTCGGGTTTCAGGGGGTGGCTACACCTTC; CDR3: CASRLRVSGGGYTF
J: TRBJ1-3; length: 15; V: TRBV19; D: NA; size: NA; DNA: TGTGCCAGCCTGTCCGCCCGCATCTCTGGAAACACCATATATTTT; CDR3: CASLSARISGNTIYF
J: TRBJ2-1; length: 19; V: TRBV21-1; D: NA; size: NA; DNA: TGTGCCAGCAGCAAAAGCGCCGGTCCCTCCTTAAGCTCCTACAATGAGCAGTTCTTC; CDR3: CASSKSAGPSLSSYNEQFF
J: TRBJ2-1; length: 15; V: TRBV28; D: TRBD1; size: NA; DNA: TGTGCCAGCAGTTTACAGGGGGCAGGAGTCAATGAGCAGTTCTTC; CDR3: CASSLQGAGVNEQFF
J: TRBJ2-7; length: 9; V: TRBV21-1; D: NA; size: NA; DNA: TGTGCCAGTATTCACGAGCAGTACTTC; CDR3: CASIHEQYF
J: TRBJ1-6; length: 15; V: TRBV15; D: NA; size: NA; DNA: TGTGCCACCAGCAGAGACTGGTTCAAGAATTCACCCCTCCACTTT; CDR3: CATSRDWFKNSPLHF
J: TRBJ2-1; length: 14; V: TRBV2; D: NA; size: NA; DNA: TGTGCCAGCAGTGATAGTGGTCGCTATACTGAGCAGTTCTTC; CDR3: CASSDSGRYTEQFF
J: TRBJ1-2; length: 12; V: TRBV12-3/TRBV12-4; D: NA; size: NA; DNA: TGTGCCAGCAGTTTTTCGAACTATGGCTACACCTTC; CDR3: CASSFSNYGYTF
J: TRBJ2-2; length: 15; V: TRBV6-4; D: TRBD2; size: few; DNA: TGTGCCAGCAGTCCTCTAGCGGGAGAATCCGGGGAGCTGTTTTTT; CDR3: CASSPLAGESGELFF
J: TRBJ2-2; length: 17; V: TRBV7-9; D: TRBD2; size: NA; DNA: TGTGCCAGCAGCAAAGGCCAGCGGGAGTTGTACACCGGGGAGCTGTTTTTT; CDR3: CASSKGQRELYTGELFF
J: TRBJ2-1; length: 14; V: TRBV5-6; D: NA; size: NA; DNA: TGTGCCAGCAGCTTGACAGGTTCCTACAATGAGCAGTTCTTC; CDR3: CASSLTGSYNEQFF
J: TRBJ2-7; length: 13; V: TRBV6-5; D: NA; size: NA; DNA: TGTGCCAGCAGGAAACAGGGATCCTACGAGCAGTACTTC; CDR3: CASRKQGSYEQYF
J: TRBJ2-7; length: 15; V: TRBV28; D: TRBD2; size: NA; DNA: TGTGCCAGCAGTTTAATGCGACTAGCGGATTACGAGCAGTACTTC; CDR3: CASSLMRLADYEQYF
J: TRBJ1-6; length: 18; V: TRBV6-1; D: TRBD1; size: NA; DNA: TGTGCCAGCAGTGCCCGATCGGACAGGCGGCCCTATAATTCACCCCTCCACTTT; CDR3: CASSARSDRRPYNSPLHF
J: TRBJ1-4; length: 11; V: TRBV21-1; D: NA; size: NA; DNA: TGTGCCAGCAGCCTTAATGAAAAACTGTTTTTT; CDR3: CASSLNEKLFF
J: TRBJ1-6; length: 16; V: TRBV7-8; D: TRBD1; size: NA; DNA: TGTGCCAGCAGCTCCCGACAGGGACGGCCTAATTCACCCCTCCACTTT; CDR3: CASSSRQGRPNSPLHF
J: TRBJ2-3; length: 15; V: TRBV4-2; D: TRBD2; size: NA; DNA: TGTGCCAGCAGCCAAACTAGCGGGAGAACAGATACGCAGTATTTT; CDR3: CASSQTSGRTDTQYF
J: TRBJ2-5; length: 16; V: TRBV6-2/TRBV6-3; D: TRBD1; size: NA; DNA: TGTGCCAGCAGTGCAAATGACAGGGGGCGCCCAGAGACCCAGTACTTC; CDR3: CASSANDRGRPETQYF
J: TRBJ1-3; length: 13; V: TRBV28; D: NA; size: NA; DNA: TGTGCCAGCAGTGTGAACTCTGGAAACACCATATATTTT; CDR3: CASSVNSGNTIYF
J: TRBJ2-7; length: 16; V: TRBV5-1; D: TRBD1; size: NA; DNA: TGCGCCAGCAGCAAAGGGACAGCAGTTCCCTCCTACGAGCAGTACTTC; CDR3: CASSKGTAVPSYEQYF
J: TRBJ1-4; length: 13; V: TRBV28; D: NA; size: NA; DNA: TGTGCCAGCAGTGGGGCAACCGAGGAAAAACTGTTTTTT; CDR3: CASSGATEEKLFF
J: TRBJ2-5; length: 15; V: TRBV18; D: TRBD2; size: NA; DNA: TGTGCCAGCTCACCACTAGCGGGAGAGGGAGAGACCCAGTACTTC; CDR3: CASSPLAGEGETQYF
J: TRBJ2-4; length: 15; V: TRBV7-9; D: NA; size: NA; DNA: TGTGCCAGCGGCCGGGGGCGGGAGCATCAAAACATTCAGTACTTC; CDR3: CASGRGREHQNIQYF
J: TRBJ1-2; length: 13; V: TRBV19; D: TRBD1; size: once; DNA: TGTGCCAGTAGTTCCGGGGACAGGGCTGGCTACACCTTC; CDR3: CASSSGDRAGYTF
J: TRBJ1-3; length: 15; V: TRBV5-1; D: NA; size: NA; DNA: TGCGCCAGCAGCCCTACGTCGGGCTCTGGAAACACCATATATTTT; CDR3: CASSPTSGSGNTIYF
J: TRBJ2-5; length: 15; V: TRBV15; D: TRBD1; size: NA; DNA: TGTGCCACCAGCAGAGGGCGGACAGGGGGGGAGACCCAGTACTTC; CDR3: CATSRGRTGGETQYF
J: TRBJ1-4; length: 13; V: TRBV9; D: NA; size: NA; DNA: TGTGCCAGCGGGGGGGCAACTAATGAAAAACTGTTTTTT; CDR3: CASGGATNEKLFF
J: TRBJ2-7; length: 14; V: TRBV30; D: NA; size: once; DNA: TGTGCCTGGAGTGTTCTGCAGGGCCCCTACGAGCAGTACTTC; CDR3: CAWSVLQGPYEQYF
J: TRBJ2-7; length: 11; V: TRBV19; D: NA; size: NA; DNA: TGTGCCAGTAGTTCGAAATACGAGCAGTACTTC; CDR3: CASSSKYEQYF
J: TRBJ1-5; length: 12; V: TRBV7-9; D: NA; size: NA; DNA: TGTGCCAGCAGCTCTCACAATCAGCCCCAGCATTTT; CDR3: CASSSHNQPQHF
J: TRBJ1-3; length: 13; V: TRBV10-3; D: NA; size: NA; DNA: TGTGCCATCAGTGAGCCCTCTGGAAACACCATATATTTT; CDR3: CAISEPSGNTIYF
J: TRBJ2-5; length: 12; V: TRBV2; D: NA; size: NA; DNA: TGTGCCAGCAGGGCGGACAGTGAGACCCAGTACTTC; CDR3: CASRADSETQYF
J: TRBJ2-3; length: 16; V: TRBV27; D: TRBD1; size: NA; DNA: TGTGCCAGCAGCAACGACAGGGGCGTGGGCACAGATACGCAGTATTTT; CDR3: CASSNDRGVGTDTQYF
J: TRBJ2-7; length: 16; V: TRBV18; D: NA; size: NA; DNA: TGTGCCAGCTCACCGAGGGGTAAGGAGGTCTCCTACGAGCAGTACTTC; CDR3: CASSPRGKEVSYEQYF
J: TRBJ2-7; length: 15; V: TRBV28; D: TRBD1; size: NA; DNA: TGTGCCAGCAGGCCCCCGGGACAGGGGTCCTACGAGCAGTACTTC; CDR3: CASRPPGQGSYEQYF
J: TRBJ1-6; length: 14; V: TRBV30; D: NA; size: NA; DNA: TGTGCCTGGTTAGACAGGACTTATAATTCACCCCTCCACTTT; CDR3: CAWLDRTYNSPLHF
J: TRBJ1-1; length: 15; V: TRBV3-1/TRBV3-2; D: TRBD1; size: NA; DNA: TGTGCCAGCAGCCAACAGACAGGGCGAAACACTGAAGCTTTCTTT; CDR3: CASSQQTGRNTEAFF
J: TRBJ1-2; length: 12; V: TRBV10-2; D: NA; size: NA; DNA: TGCGCCAGCAGTGAGCAGGGTTATGGCTACACCTTC; CDR3: CASSEQGYGYTF
J: TRBJ1-2; length: 15; V: TRBV14; D: NA; size: NA; DNA: TGTGCCAGCAGCCAAGACCCAGGCCGGAGATATGGCTACACCTTC; CDR3: CASSQDPGRRYGYTF